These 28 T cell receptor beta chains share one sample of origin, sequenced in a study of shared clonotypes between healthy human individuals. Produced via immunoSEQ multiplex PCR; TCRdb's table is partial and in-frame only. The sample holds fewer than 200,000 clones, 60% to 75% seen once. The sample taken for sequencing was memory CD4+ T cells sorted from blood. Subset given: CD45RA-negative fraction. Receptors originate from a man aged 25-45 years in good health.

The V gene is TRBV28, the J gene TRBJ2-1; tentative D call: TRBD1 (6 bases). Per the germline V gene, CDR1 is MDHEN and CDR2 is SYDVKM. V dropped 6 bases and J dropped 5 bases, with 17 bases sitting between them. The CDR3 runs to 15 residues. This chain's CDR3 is CASSTDRQQNNEQFF. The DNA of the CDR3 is TGTGCCAGCAGCACAGACAGGCAACAGAACAATGAGCAGTTCTTC.

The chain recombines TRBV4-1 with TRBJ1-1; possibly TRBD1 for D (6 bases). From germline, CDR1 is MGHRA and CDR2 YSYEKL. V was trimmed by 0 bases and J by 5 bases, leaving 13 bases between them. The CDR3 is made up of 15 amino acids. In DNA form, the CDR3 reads TGCGCCAGCAGCCAAGATCAACAGGGTCTTACTGAAGCTTTCTTT. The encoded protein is CASSQDQQGLTEAFF.

Here the CDR3 reads CASSLLGEKLFF. The CDR3 nucleotides read TGCGCCAGCAGCCTACTCGGTGAAAAACTGTTTTTT. V usage is TRBV4-3 and J usage is TRBJ1-4; no clear D. The V end lost 4 bases, the J end lost 7 bases, and 7 bases lay between the germline ends. Germline V lookup: CDR1 LGHNA, CDR2 YSLEER. The CDR3 has 12 residues.

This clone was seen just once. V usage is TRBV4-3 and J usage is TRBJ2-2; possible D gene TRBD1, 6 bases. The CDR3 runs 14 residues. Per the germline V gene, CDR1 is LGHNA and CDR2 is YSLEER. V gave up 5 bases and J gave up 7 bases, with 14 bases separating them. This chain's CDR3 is CASSDTGYNGELFF. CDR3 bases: TGCGCCAGCAGCGATACAGGGTATAACGGGGAGCTGTTTTTT.

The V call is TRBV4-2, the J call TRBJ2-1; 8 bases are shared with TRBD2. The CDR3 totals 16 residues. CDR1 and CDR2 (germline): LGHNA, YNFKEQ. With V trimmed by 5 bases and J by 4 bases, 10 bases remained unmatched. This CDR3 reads CASSNIAGGAYNEQFF. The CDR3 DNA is TGTGCCAGCAGCAATATTGCGGGGGGAGCTTACAATGAGCAGTTCTTC.

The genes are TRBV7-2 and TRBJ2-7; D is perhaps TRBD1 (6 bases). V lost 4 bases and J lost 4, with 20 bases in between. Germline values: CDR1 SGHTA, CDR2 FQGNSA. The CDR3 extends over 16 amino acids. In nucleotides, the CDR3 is TGTGCCAGCAGCTCTTACAGGGTCGTTGACCATTACGAGCAGTACTTC. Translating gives CASSSYRVVDHYEQYF.

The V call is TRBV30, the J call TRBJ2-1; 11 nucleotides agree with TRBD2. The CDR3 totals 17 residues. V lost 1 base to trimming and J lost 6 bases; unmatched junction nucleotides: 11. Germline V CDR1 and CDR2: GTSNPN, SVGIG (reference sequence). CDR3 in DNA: TGTGCCTGGAGTGGCCAAACTCCTAGCGGGAGGCGCAATGAGCAGTTCTTC. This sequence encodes CAWSGQTPSGRRNEQFF.

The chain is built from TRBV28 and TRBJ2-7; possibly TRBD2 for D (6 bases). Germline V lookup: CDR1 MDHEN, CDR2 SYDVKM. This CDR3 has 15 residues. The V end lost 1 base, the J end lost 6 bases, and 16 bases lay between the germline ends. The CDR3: CASSLSGSWGFEQYF. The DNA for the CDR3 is TGTGCCAGCAGTTTATCCGGGAGTTGGGGGTTCGAGCAGTACTTC.

CDR3 sequence (DNA): TGTGCCAGCAGTTACGCGCAGGTATCTGGAAACACCATATATTTT. Translated, it gives CASSYAQVSGNTIYF. This rearrangement joins TRBV6-6 to TRBJ1-3; D not certain. The V end lost 2 bases, the J end lost 1 base, and 9 bases lay between the germline ends. Germline CDR1 is MNHNY and CDR2 is SVGAGI (reference sequence). This CDR3 is 15 amino acids long.

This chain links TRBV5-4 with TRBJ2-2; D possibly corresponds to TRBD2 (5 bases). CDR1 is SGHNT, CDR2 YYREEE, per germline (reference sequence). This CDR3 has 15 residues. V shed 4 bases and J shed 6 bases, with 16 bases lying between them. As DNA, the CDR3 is TGTGCCAGCAGCGCGTTAGGACTGCGACCCGGGGAGCTGTTTTTT. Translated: CASSALGLRPGELFF.

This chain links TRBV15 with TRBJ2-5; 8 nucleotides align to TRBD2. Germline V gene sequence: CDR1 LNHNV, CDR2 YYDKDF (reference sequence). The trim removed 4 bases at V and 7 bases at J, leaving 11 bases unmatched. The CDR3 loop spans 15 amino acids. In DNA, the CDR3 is TGTGCCACCAGCATCCCCAGCGGGAGTGCCGGGACCCAGTACTTC. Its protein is CATSIPSGSAGTQYF.

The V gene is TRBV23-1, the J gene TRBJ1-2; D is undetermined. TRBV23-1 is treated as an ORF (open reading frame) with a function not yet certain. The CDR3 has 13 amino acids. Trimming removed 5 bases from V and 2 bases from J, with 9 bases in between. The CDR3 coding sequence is TGCGCCAGCAGTTCCGGGCAGAACTATGGCTACACCTTC. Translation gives CASSSGQNYGYTF.

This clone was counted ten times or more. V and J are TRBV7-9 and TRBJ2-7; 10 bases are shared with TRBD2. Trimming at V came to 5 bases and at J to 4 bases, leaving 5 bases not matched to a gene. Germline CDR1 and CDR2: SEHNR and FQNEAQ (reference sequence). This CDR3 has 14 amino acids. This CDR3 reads CASSPSGRRYEQYF. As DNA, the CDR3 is TGTGCCAGCAGCCCTAGCGGGAGAAGGTACGAGCAGTACTTC.

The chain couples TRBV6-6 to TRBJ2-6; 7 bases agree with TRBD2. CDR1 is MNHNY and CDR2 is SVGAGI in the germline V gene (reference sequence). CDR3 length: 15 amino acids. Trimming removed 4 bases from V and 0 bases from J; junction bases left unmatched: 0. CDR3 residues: CASSWTSSGANVLTF. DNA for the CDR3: TGTGCCAGCAGTTGGACTAGCTCTGGGGCCAACGTCCTGACTTTC.

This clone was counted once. CDR3: CASRISPQGLEWQFF. The CDR3 bases are TGTGCCAGCAGGATTAGCCCACAGGGGTTGGAATGGCAGTTCTTC. This chain links TRBV5-5 with TRBJ2-1, with 7 bases lining up with TRBD1. J was trimmed by 12 bases and V by 5 bases; bases with no gene match: 17. CDR1 SGHKS and CDR2 YYEKEE come from the germline V gene (reference sequence). This CDR3 comprises 15 residues.

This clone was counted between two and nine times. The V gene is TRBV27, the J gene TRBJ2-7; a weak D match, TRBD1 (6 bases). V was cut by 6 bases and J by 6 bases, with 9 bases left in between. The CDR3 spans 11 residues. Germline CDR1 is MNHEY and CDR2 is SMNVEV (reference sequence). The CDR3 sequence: CASRQQGEQYF. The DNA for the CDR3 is TGTGCCAGCAGGCAACAGGGCGAGCAGTACTTC.

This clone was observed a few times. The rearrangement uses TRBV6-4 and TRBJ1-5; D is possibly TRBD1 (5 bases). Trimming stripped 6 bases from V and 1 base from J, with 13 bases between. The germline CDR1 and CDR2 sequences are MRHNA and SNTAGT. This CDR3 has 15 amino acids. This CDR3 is CASRAGTESNQPQHF. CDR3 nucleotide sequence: TGTGCCAGCAGAGCGGGGACTGAGAGCAATCAGCCCCAGCATTTT.

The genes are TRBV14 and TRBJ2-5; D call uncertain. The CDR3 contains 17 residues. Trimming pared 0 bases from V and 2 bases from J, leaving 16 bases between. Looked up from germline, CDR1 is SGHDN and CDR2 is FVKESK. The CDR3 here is CASSQDFDILTQETQYF. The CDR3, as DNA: TGTGCCAGCAGCCAAGATTTCGACATTCTGACTCAAGAGACCCAGTACTTC.

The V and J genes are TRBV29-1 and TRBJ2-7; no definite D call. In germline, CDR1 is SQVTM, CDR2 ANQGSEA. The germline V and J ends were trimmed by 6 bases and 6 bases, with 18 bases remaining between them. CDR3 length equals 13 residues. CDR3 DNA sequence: TGCAGCGTATCACGGTGGCTTACGGGCGAGCAGTACTTC. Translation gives CSVSRWLTGEQYF.

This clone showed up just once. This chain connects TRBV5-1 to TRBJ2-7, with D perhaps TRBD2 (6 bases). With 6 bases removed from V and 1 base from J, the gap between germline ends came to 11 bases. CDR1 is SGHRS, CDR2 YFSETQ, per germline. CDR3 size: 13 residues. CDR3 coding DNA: TGCGCCAGCACTCTCGGGGGTTCCTACGAGCAGTACTTC. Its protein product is CASTLGGSYEQYF.

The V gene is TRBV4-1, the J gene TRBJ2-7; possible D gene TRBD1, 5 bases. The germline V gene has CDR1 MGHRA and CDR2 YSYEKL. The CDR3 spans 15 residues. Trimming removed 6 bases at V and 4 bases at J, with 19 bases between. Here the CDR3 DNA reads TGCGCCAGCAGTCTACAGGTCCTCTCAAAATACGAGCAGTACTTC. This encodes CASSLQVLSKYEQYF.

In DNA, the CDR3 is TGTGCCAGCAGCGTGATTGCAGGGGGCATTGATGAGCAGTTCTTC. Its translation: CASSVIAGGIDEQFF. The gene calls are TRBV9 and TRBJ2-1; 8 bases agree with TRBD1. The germline V gene has CDR1 SGDLS and CDR2 YYNGEE. This CDR3 has 15 residues. The trim removed 2 bases at V and 8 bases at J, leaving 9 bases unmatched.

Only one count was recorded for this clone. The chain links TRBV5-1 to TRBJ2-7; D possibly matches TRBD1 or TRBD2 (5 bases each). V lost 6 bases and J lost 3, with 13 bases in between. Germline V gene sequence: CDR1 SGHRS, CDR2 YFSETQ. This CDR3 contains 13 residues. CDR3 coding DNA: TGCGCCAGCAACCGGGACGTAAACTACGAGCAGTACTTC. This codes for CASNRDVNYEQYF.

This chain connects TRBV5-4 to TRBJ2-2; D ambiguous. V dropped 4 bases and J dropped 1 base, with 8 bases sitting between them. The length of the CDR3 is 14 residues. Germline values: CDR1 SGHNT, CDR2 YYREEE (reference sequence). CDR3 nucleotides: TGTGCCAGCAGCCCCCCGGGGAACACCGGGGAGCTGTTTTTT. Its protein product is CASSPPGNTGELFF. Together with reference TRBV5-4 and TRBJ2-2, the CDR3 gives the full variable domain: ETGVTQSPTHLIKTRGQQVTLRCSSQSGHNTVSWYQQALGQGPQFIFQYYREEENGRGNFPPRFSGLQFPNYSSELNVNALELDDSALYLCASSPPGNTGELFFGEGSRLTVL.

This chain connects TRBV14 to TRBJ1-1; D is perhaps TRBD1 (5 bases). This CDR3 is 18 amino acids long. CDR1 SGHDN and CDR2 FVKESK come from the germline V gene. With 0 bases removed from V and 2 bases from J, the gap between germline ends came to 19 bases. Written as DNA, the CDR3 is TGTGCCAGCAGCCAAGAGCCCCGGGGGTTTGGGTTTAACACTGAAGCTTTCTTT. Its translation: CASSQEPRGFGFNTEAFF.

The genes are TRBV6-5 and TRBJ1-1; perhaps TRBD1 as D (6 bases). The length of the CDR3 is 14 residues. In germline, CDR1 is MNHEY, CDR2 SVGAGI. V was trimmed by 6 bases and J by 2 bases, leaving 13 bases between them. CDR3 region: CASRRYRENTEAFF. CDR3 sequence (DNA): TGTGCCAGCAGACGATACAGGGAAAACACTGAAGCTTTCTTT.

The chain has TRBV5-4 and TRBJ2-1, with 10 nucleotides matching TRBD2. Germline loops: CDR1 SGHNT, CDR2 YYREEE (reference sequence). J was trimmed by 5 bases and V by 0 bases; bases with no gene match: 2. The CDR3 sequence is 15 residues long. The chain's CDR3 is CASSLGLAGNNEQFF. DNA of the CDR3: TGTGCCAGCAGCTTGGGACTAGCGGGTAACAATGAGCAGTTCTTC.

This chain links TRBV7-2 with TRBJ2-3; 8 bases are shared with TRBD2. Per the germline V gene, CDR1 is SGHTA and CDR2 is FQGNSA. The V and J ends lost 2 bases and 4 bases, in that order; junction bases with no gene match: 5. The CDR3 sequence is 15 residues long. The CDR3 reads CASSLNGRASDTQYF. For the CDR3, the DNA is TGTGCCAGCAGCTTAAACGGGAGGGCCTCAGATACGCAGTATTTT.